This record looks at one T cell receptor (beta chain) sequence and its context. Antigen: not known. The data derive from a study of T cell responses to AZD1222 COVID-19 vaccine. In the study overall: Second doses were pooled across both intervals (about 4 or about 12 weeks).

This CDR3 has 13 residues. V gave up 4 bases and J gave up 2 bases, with 6 bases separating them. CDR1 SGHRS and CDR2 YFSETQ come from the germline V gene. Generated by immunoSEQ multiplex PCR, the TCRdb table keeps only in-frame clones and is missing some. The sample shows about 97,000 clones, roughly 84% of them seen only once. Overall study findings and caveats: Repertoires were collected only later (after the peak T cell response had occurred).

The TCR originated in an adult in good health. The chain combines TRBV5-1 with TRBJ2-2; no reliable D call. This specimen consisted of peripheral blood, obtained on day 0 of AZD1222 vaccination. CDR3 in amino acids: CASSTENTGELFF. Here the CDR3 DNA reads TGCGCCAGCAGCACCGAAAACACCGGGGAGCTGTTTTTT.